The T cell receptor beta chain described here comes from a study of OX40 agonist ivuxolimab in advanced cancers. Trimming at V came to 7 bases and at J to 1 base, leaving 7 bases not matched to a gene. In germline, CDR1 is SGHRS, CDR2 YFSETQ. The CDR3 loop spans 14 amino acids. TCRdb's table, derived via immunoSEQ multiplex PCR, lists solely in-frame clones and lacks some. Of 74,000 or so clones listed, 89% were seen once; the top ten hold about a tenth. Sequenced material: CD4+ or CD8+ T cells sorted from blood, taken in a trial of the OX40 agonist ivuxolimab. This receptor was taken from an adult with an advanced solid tumor such as melanoma, head and neck, liver or kidney cancer. V and J are TRBV5-1 and TRBJ1-1; 7 positions match TRBD1. The CDR3 sequence: CASSWDRSNTEAFF. In DNA form, the CDR3 reads TGCGCCAGCTCTTGGGACAGATCGAACACTGAAGCTTTCTTT.